This record looks at one TCR beta chain sequence and its context. As yet, its antigen is unknown. Germline V gives CDR1 ENHRY, CDR2 SYGVKD. Trimming shortened V by 9 bases and J by 3 bases, and 12 bases separated the two germline ends. The CDR3 is made up of 13 amino acids. Sequenced by immunoSEQ multiplex PCR; TCRdb stores in-frame clones only, minus some. In the table there are about 120,000 clones, 70% to 90% of which are singletons. This specimen belongs to a study of radiotherapy plus CTLA-4 blockade in lung cancer. Across the study: With 31% of patients having disease control, objective responses were seen in approximately 17%.

Patients had chemo-refractory metastatic non-small-cell lung cancer and received focal radiation plus CTLA-4 blockade that used ipilimumab. Findings and caveats of the study: Radiotherapy with ipilimumab was followed by blood expansion of tumor-derived clones.

The rearrangement uses TRBV10-3 and TRBJ1-5; D perhaps matches TRBD1 (6 bases). The TCR sequence derives from a human donor with non-small cell lung cancer that progressed on radiotherapy plus ipilimumab. Sequences were derived from peripheral blood, sampled from a patient treated with radiotherapy plus ipilimumab. CDR3 region: CAILQGPNQPQHF. The CDR3 bases are TGTGCCATACTACAGGGTCCCAATCAGCCCCAGCATTTT.